Each of the 25 T cell receptor beta chains below was sequenced from the same sample in a study of cytomegalovirus exposure and HLA in healthy donors (dated by TCRdb to the late 2010s). Library creation used the immunoSEQ multiplex PCR assay. A mixture of 60 forward primers for TCR Vbeta segments and 13 reverse primers for TCR Jbeta segments was used in the multiplex PCR. TCRdb mirrors the immuneACCESS table, restricted to in-frame sequences. Some clones are absent from its copies; in checked studies, under half trace to an unresolved V gene, and the reason for the others is unknown. Here the sample has roughly 100,000 clones; over 80% occur a single time. The top ten hold about 6.9% of the sample. The sequenced sample consisted of PBMCs. Receptors originate from a man aged 25-45 years in good health and CMV-seropositive.

The chain combines TRBV28 with TRBJ1-2; D unclear. From germline, CDR1 is MDHEN and CDR2 SYDVKM. The CDR3 contains 12 residues. V was shortened by 7 bases and J by 7 bases, with 13 bases between the two germline ends. The CDR3 protein is CASTSAPGGYTF. The CDR3 DNA sequence: TGTGCCAGCACCTCAGCCCCAGGTGGCTACACCTTC.

In the case of this clone: One end of the junction does not line up with germline, which may come from a read error. The V gene is TRBV7-7, the J gene TRBJ2-1, with a weak D call TRBD2 (5 bases). Germline CDR1 reads SSHAT; CDR2 reads FNYEAQ (reference sequence). The CDR3 loop spans 13 amino acids. The CDR3 spells CASSPEGLDEQFF. The CDR3 bases are TGTGCTAGCAGTCCCGAGGGTCTCGATGAGCAGTTCTTC.

This chain connects TRBV6-5 to TRBJ2-7, with 8 bases lining up with TRBD1. The CDR3 covers 14 residues. Germline values: CDR1 MNHEY, CDR2 SVGAGI. The V gene end was trimmed by 5 bases and the J gene end by 3 bases; junction bases not matched to a gene: 6. The CDR3 DNA is TGTGCCAGCAGTCAAGGACAGGGAATCTACGAGCAGTACTTC. It translates to CASSQGQGIYEQYF.

This clone was seen just once. V gene TRBV6-6 combines with J gene TRBJ1-2; 7 nucleotides agree with TRBD1. The CDR3 has 16 residues. CDR1 and CDR2 (germline): MNHNY, SVGAGI (reference sequence). Trimming at V came to 5 bases and at J to 4 bases, leaving 13 bases not matched to a gene. The CDR3 is CASSHVTGNSFYGYTF. DNA for the CDR3: TGTGCCAGCAGTCACGTGACAGGGAACTCTTTCTATGGCTACACCTTC.

The sample holds a few counts of this clone. The rearrangement links TRBV5-1 to TRBJ2-2; possibly TRBD1 for D (6 bases). Germline CDR1 is SGHRS and CDR2 is YFSETQ. The CDR3 totals 15 residues. The V end was cut by 4 bases, the J end by 3 bases, with 13 bases between. CDR3: CASSLWAGDTGELFF. Here the CDR3 DNA reads TGCGCCAGCAGCCTTTGGGCAGGGGACACCGGGGAGCTGTTTTTT.

This clone has a single count. The genes are TRBV28 and TRBJ1-3; D is unresolved. The CDR3 totals 17 residues. Between the trimmed V and J ends, which lost 3 bases and 4 bases, there was a span of 19 bases. Germline V gene sequence: CDR1 MDHEN, CDR2 SYDVKM. The CDR3 DNA follows: TGTGCCAGCAGTTTGGTGCCGAACTTCGGAGCCGGAAACACCATATATTTT. Its translation: CASSLVPNFGAGNTIYF.

This chain connects TRBV4-1 to TRBJ1-1, with 7 positions matching TRBD1. Trimming removed 1 base from V and 1 base from J; junction bases left unmatched: 0. Germline V CDR1 and CDR2: MGHRA, YSYEKL. The CDR3 consists of 14 residues. CDR3 in amino acids: CASSQGDRNTEAFF. The CDR3 nucleotides read TGCGCCAGCAGCCAAGGGGACAGGAACACTGAAGCTTTCTTT.

The chain joins TRBV11-2 to TRBJ2-1, with D perhaps matching TRBD1 (5 bases). In germline, CDR1 is SGHAT, CDR2 FQNNGV. Deletions cut 7 bases from V and 2 bases from J, with 12 bases between. The CDR3 is 14 residues long. The CDR3 region is CASTPGRAYNEQFF. The CDR3 DNA sequence: TGTGCCAGCACCCCAGGGCGTGCCTACAATGAGCAGTTCTTC. Variable domain in full (rest from reference TRBV11-2 and TRBJ2-1): EAGVAQSPRYKIIEKRQSVAFWCNPISGHATLYWYQQILGQGPKLLIQFQNNGVVDDSQLPKDRFSAERLKGVDSTLKIQPAKLEDSAVYLCASTPGRAYNEQFFGPGTRLTVL.

This sequence joins TRBV2 and TRBJ2-5; tentatively, D is TRBD2 (7 bases). Germline CDR1 reads SNHLY; CDR2 reads FYNNEI. The CDR3 covers 15 residues. The ends were cut back, 3 bases at V and 7 bases at J, with 18 bases in the middle. CDR3 in DNA: TGTGCCAGCAGTGACGGGCGGGGGCGGACGTGGACCCAGTACTTC. It codes for CASSDGRGRTWTQYF.

This clone has only a few counts. The V and J genes are TRBV5-1 and TRBJ2-2, with a weak D call TRBD2 (6 bases). Trimming took 4 bases from V and 5 from J, leaving 21 bases between them. CDR1 SGHRS and CDR2 YFSETQ come from the germline V gene. The CDR3 is 17 residues long. CDR3 loop: CASSGYLTGTGTGELFF. Written as DNA, the CDR3 is TGCGCCAGCAGCGGCTACCTGACGGGGACTGGGACCGGGGAGCTGTTTTTT.

The genes are TRBV9 and TRBJ1-2; D not certain. V shed 3 bases and J shed 4 bases, with 22 bases lying between them. CDR3 size: 17 residues. Germline-derived CDR1 and CDR2 are SGDLS and YYNGEE. CDR3 sequence: CASSGIGTQYDIYGYTF. CDR3 sequence (DNA): TGTGCCAGCAGCGGAATTGGTACACAGTACGACATCTATGGCTACACCTTC.

This clone has just a few counts. The CDR3 region has the DNA TGTGCCAGCAGCCAGGGGAGGAACTACGAGCAGTACTTC. This translates into CASSQGRNYEQYF. The chain links TRBV4-2 to TRBJ2-5, with a tentative D call TRBD2 (6 bases). The tail of the sequence fits TRBJ2-7 better, so the J call may be wrong. The germline CDR1 and CDR2 sequences are LGHNA and YNFKEQ. The CDR3 is made up of 13 amino acids.

This clone was found once. This sequence joins TRBV7-2 and TRBJ2-5, with D possibly TRBD2 on 6 matching bases. This CDR3 is built from 13 residues. CDR1 and CDR2 from the germline V gene are SGHTA and FQGNSA. V was trimmed by 6 bases and J by 2 bases, leaving 10 bases between them. As DNA, the CDR3 is TGTGCCAGCAGTCCGCGGGGACAAGAGACCCAGTACTTC. Translating it yields CASSPRGQETQYF.

This chain uses TRBV10-2 with TRBJ1-1; 7 bases map to TRBD1. Germline CDR1 WSHSY, CDR2 SAAADI. This CDR3 contains 18 residues. Unmatched junction bases numbered 18, after V lost 6 bases and J lost 2 bases. The CDR3 is CASRTGVGLISQNTEAFF. CDR3 bases: TGCGCCAGCAGAACAGGGGTCGGGCTTATCTCCCAAAACACTGAAGCTTTCTTT.

The genes are TRBV4-3 and TRBJ2-1; a possible D gene is TRBD2 (5 bases). The CDR3 runs to 15 residues. Germline CDR1 LGHNA, CDR2 YSLEER. With 4 bases removed from V and 0 bases from J, the gap between germline ends came to 10 bases. As DNA, the CDR3 is TGCGCCAGCAGCCTCGGGGTTAGCTCCTACAATGAGCAGTTCTTC. Translation: CASSLGVSSYNEQFF.

The chain has TRBV2 and TRBJ1-2; possibly TRBD1 for D (5 bases). V was cut by 6 bases and J by 4 bases, with 15 bases left in between. CDR1 SNHLY and CDR2 FYNNEI come from the germline V gene. The CDR3 extends over 14 amino acids. In nucleotides, the CDR3 is TGTGCCAGCAGGGGGGGAATCCCCTCCTATGGCTACACCTTC. Translating it yields CASRGGIPSYGYTF.

The rearrangement links TRBV29-1 to TRBJ2-7, with D perhaps matching TRBD1 (6 bases). Trimming took off 6 bases at V and 3 bases at J, with 18 bases between the two ends. The CDR3 contains 14 residues. Germline lookup yields CDR1 SQVTM and CDR2 ANQGSEA. This chain's CDR3 is CSVGEWVGGYEQYF. Here the CDR3 DNA reads TGCAGCGTGGGGGAGTGGGTAGGGGGCTACGAGCAGTACTTC.

This clone appeared once. The V gene is TRBV5-6, the J gene TRBJ1-1, with a possible D match to TRBD1 (5 bases). CDR1 and CDR2 (germline): SGHDT, YYEEEE. The CDR3 has 16 residues. Trimming shortened V by 4 bases and J by 1 base, and 17 bases separated the two germline ends. The CDR3 DNA sequence: TGTGCCAGCAGCCCGAAGGCGGGGCCCGCGAACACTGAAGCTTTCTTT. It is translated as CASSPKAGPANTEAFF. Based on the CDR3 plus reference TRBV5-6 and TRBJ1-1, the full variable domain is DAGVTQSPTHLIKTRGQQVTLRCSPKSGHDTVSWYQQALGQGPQFIFQYYEEEERQRGNFPDRFSGHQFPNYSSELNVNALLLGDSALYLCASSPKAGPANTEAFFGQGTRLTVV.

The J gene is TRBJ1-4, the V gene TRBV6-1; 7 bases are shared with TRBD1. The CDR3 loop spans 16 amino acids. V shed 6 bases and J 8 bases; nucleotides not matched to a gene: 15. CDR1 and CDR2 (germline): MNHNS, SASEGT. The CDR3 DNA follows: TGTGCCAGCAGGGAAATTGACAGGGTTTGGGAAGAAAAACTGTTTTTT. Translation gives CASREIDRVWEEKLFF.

J is TRBJ1-1 and V is TRBV5-5; tentative D call: TRBD1 (5 bases). The CDR3 loop spans 13 amino acids. Looked up from germline, CDR1 is SGHKS and CDR2 is YYEKEE (reference sequence). Trimming shortened V by 1 base and J by 5 bases, and 9 bases separated the two germline ends. CDR3 sequence reads: CASSLWGVTEAFF. CDR3 in DNA: TGTGCCAGCAGCTTGTGGGGGGTTACTGAAGCTTTCTTT.

The chain combines TRBV9 with TRBJ2-7, with a tentative D call TRBD1 (6 bases). This CDR3 comprises 15 residues. V shed 4 bases and J shed 3 bases, with 17 bases lying between them. Germline assignment: CDR1 SGDLS and CDR2 YYNGEE. The CDR3 nucleotides are TGTGCCAGCAGCCCTTTGGACAGCCTATACTACGAGCAGTACTTC. Translating it yields CASSPLDSLYYEQYF.

Only a few counts were recorded for this clone. This chain connects TRBV5-4 to TRBJ1-5, with 9 bases aligning to TRBD1. Germline lookup yields CDR1 SGHNT and CDR2 YYREEE (reference sequence). Trimming took 5 bases from V and 3 from J; bases not matched to a gene: 6. The CDR3 totals 15 residues. CDR3 in DNA: TGTGCCAGCAGTGCCGGGACAGGGCCCAATCAGCCCCAGCATTTT. Protein: CASSAGTGPNQPQHF.

This chain links TRBV7-9 with TRBJ1-5; possible D gene TRBD1, 6 bases. The CDR3 sequence is 17 residues long. V lost 1 base to trimming and J lost 0 bases, with 13 bases between them. CDR1 is SEHNR and CDR2 is FQNEAQ in the germline V gene (reference sequence). The CDR3 DNA is TGTGCCAGCAGCTTAGGGGCAGGGGCCGATAGCAATCAGCCCCAGCATTTT. Amino acid sequence: CASSLGAGADSNQPQHF.

The chain has TRBV10-1 and TRBJ2-7, with a possible D match to TRBD2 (5 bases). Trimming pared 11 bases from V and 5 bases from J, leaving 19 bases between. This CDR3 spans 13 amino acids. Germline CDR1 and CDR2: WNHNN and SYGVQD (reference sequence). As DNA, the CDR3 is TGCGCCTGTGAGAAGACGGAGGACGACGAGCAGTACTTC. Amino acids: CACEKTEDDEQYF.

The J gene is TRBJ1-2, the V gene TRBV19; 11 bases agree with TRBD1. Per the germline V gene, CDR1 is LNHDA and CDR2 is SQIVND (reference sequence). After removal of 4 bases from V and 5 bases from J, the junction contained 6 bases not matched to a gene. The CDR3 covers 15 residues. The CDR3 loop is CASSTRTGGAYGYTF. CDR3 DNA sequence: TGTGCCAGTAGTACTAGGACAGGGGGCGCGTATGGCTACACCTTC. The variable domain in full, with the rest retrieved from reference TRBV19 and TRBJ1-2, is DGGITQSPKYLFRKEGQNVTLSCEQNLNHDAMYWYRQDPGQGLRLIYYSQIVNDFQKGDIAEGYSVSREKKESFPLTVTSAQKNPTAFYLCASSTRTGGAYGYTFGSGTRLTVV.